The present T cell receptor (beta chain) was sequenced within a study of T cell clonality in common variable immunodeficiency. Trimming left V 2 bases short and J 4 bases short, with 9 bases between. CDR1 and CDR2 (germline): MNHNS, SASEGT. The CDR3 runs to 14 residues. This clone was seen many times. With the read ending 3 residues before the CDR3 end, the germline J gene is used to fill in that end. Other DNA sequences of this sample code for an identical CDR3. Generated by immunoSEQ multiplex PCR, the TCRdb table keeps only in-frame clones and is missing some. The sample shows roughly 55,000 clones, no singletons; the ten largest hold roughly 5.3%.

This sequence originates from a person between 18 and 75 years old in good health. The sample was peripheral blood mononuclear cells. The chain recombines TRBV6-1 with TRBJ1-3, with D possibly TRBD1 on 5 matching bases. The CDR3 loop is CASSEWGPGNTIYF. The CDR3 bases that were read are TGTGCCAGCAGTGAATGGGGCCCCGGAAACACC.